This T cell receptor beta chain was sequenced for a study of T-cell memory formation after mild COVID-19. Study details: The TCR clusters were mostly specific to one donor.

General study results and limits: A balance of CD4 and CD8 characterized clones contracting day 15 to 85, whereas later expanders leaned CD4+. Contracting clones localized mainly to CM and EM when CD4+ and mainly to EMRA when CD8+. There were some responding clones in pre-infection memory, which suggested that cross-reactive memory had joined.

The CDR3 is 15 residues long. CDR1 is ENHRY and CDR2 is SYGVKD in the germline V gene. Trimming removed 5 bases from V and 1 base from J, with 11 bases in between. TCRdb independently ran MiXCR on the 5' RACE reads; one entry per CDR3 protein. Among 190,000 or so distinct CDR3 sequences listed, around 25% were seen once. This clonotype was seen many times. Its antigen is not known. Source material: PBMCs or a T cell subset sorted from them (not recorded which). The rearrangement uses TRBV10-3 and TRBJ2-2; D not certain. This receptor was identified in an adult woman who had mild COVID-19 (a few samples of this study predate the infection). Cell type and time point are not known. The chain's CDR3 is CAISLKRLNTGELFF. The CDR3 DNA follows: TGTGCCATCAGTCTAAAACGGCTGAACACCGGGGAGCTGTTTTTT.